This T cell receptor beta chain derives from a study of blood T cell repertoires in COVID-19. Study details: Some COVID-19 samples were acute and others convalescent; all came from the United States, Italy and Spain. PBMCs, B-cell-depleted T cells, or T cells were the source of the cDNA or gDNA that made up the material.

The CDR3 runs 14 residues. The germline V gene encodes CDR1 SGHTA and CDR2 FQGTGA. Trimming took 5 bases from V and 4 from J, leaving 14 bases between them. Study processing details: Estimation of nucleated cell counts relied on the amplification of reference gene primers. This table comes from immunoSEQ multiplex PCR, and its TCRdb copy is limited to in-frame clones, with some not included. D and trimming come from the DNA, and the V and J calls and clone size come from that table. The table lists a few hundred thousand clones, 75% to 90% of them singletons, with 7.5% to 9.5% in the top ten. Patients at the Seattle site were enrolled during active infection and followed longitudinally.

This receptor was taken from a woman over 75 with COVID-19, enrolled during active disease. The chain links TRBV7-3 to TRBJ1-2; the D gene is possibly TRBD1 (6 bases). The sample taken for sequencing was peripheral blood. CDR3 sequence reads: CASSPSGGPYGYTF. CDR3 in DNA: TGTGCCAGCAGCCCTAGCGGGGGGCCCTATGGCTACACCTTC.